The clone carrying this T cell receptor (beta chain) turned up a few times. Its target is unknown. One base away lies a much larger clone, so this may be a sequencing read error. This entry belongs to a study of blood T cells in healthy people across ages. The study's findings and limits: When one million T cells were used, diversity estimates were thought to be underestimates.

The use of a sample-barcoded 5' primer and a J-beta primer mix characterized a second PCR of roughly 7 to 11 cycles. A minimum of 2.5 million CDR3-containing paired-end reads was obtained for each sample. TCRdb called the 5' RACE reads again in MiXCR, with one record for every CDR3 protein. The table includes hundreds of thousands of distinct CDR3 sequences, around 32% detected once. The clonotype originates from a woman aged 80 or older in good health. The sample was blood.

DNA of the CDR3: TGCAGCGTTGACGGACAGGGTGGCTACACCTTC. Encoded protein: CSVDGQGGYTF. The chain joins TRBV29-1 to TRBJ1-2; TRBD1 aligns across 8 bases. Trimming at V came to 3 bases and at J to 7 bases, leaving 1 base not matched to a gene. CDR3 length: 11 residues. Per the germline V gene, CDR1 is SQVTM and CDR2 is ANQGSEA.